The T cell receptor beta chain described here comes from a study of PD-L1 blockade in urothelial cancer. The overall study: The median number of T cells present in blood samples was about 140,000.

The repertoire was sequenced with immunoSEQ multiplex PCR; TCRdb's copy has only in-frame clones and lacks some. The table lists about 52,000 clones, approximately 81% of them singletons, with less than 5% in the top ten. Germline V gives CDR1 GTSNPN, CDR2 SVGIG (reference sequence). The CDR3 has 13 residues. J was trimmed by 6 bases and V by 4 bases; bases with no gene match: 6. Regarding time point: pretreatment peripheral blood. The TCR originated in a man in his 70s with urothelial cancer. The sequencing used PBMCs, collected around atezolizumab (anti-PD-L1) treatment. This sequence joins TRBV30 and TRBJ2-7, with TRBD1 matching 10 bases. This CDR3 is CAWTIGTGVEQYF. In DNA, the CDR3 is TGTGCCTGGACGATTGGGACAGGGGTCGAGCAGTACTTC.